Below are 19 T cell receptor beta chains sequenced from a single sample in a study of blood T cells in healthy people across ages. Using a J-beta primer mix together with a sample-barcoded 5' primer, a second PCR was run for about 6 to 11 cycles. TCRdb reprocessed the 5' RACE reads with MiXCR, giving one entry per CDR3 protein. This sample has approximately 800,000 distinct CDR3 sequences, with about 34% found just once. Sequenced sample: blood. The receptors derive from a man aged 18 to 35 in good health.

The chain recombines TRBV7-2 with TRBJ1-2; 7 nucleotides line up with TRBD1. CDR1 and CDR2 (germline): SGHTA, FQGNSA. The ends lost 1 base at V and 2 bases at J; junction bases unmatched: 13. CDR3 length equals 18 residues. The CDR3 loop is CASSLVVGVEGQNYGYTF. The CDR3 nucleotides are TGTGCCAGCAGCTTAGTTGTGGGGGTAGAGGGACAGAACTATGGCTACACCTTC.

CDR3 sequence reads: CASSDTTGSGYTF. The DNA of the CDR3 is TGTGCCAGCAGTGACACGACAGGGAGTGGCTACACCTTC. The chain carries TRBV6-6 and TRBJ1-2; 7 bases map to TRBD1. There are 13 residues in the CDR3. Trimming cost V 5 bases and J 7 bases; bases outside gene matches: 7. Germline-derived CDR1 and CDR2 are MNHNY and SVGAGI (reference sequence).

Concerning this clonotype itself: Compared with germline, one end of the junction differs, possibly owing to a read error. The gene calls are TRBV5-1 and TRBJ2-5; TRBD1 might be the D (5 bases). This CDR3 region has 15 residues. Germline V gives CDR1 SGHRS, CDR2 YFSETQ. CDR3 in amino acids: CASSLSGREQATQYF. As DNA, the CDR3 is TGCGCCAGCAGCTTATCCGGCAGGGAACAAGCGACCCAGTACTTC.

A few counts support this clonotype. The chain has TRBV7-9 and TRBJ1-1; D possibly corresponds to TRBD1 (6 bases). Trimming stripped 4 bases from V and 5 bases from J, with 14 bases between. Germline CDR1 and CDR2: SEHNR and FQNEAQ (reference sequence). This CDR3 has 14 residues. As DNA, the CDR3 is TGTGCCAGCAGCTCCACAGGGATCATGACTGAAGCTTTCTTT. Its protein is CASSSTGIMTEAFF. Supplemented by reference TRBV7-9 and TRBJ1-1, the full variable domain reads DTGVSQNPRHKITKRGQNVTFRCDPISEHNRLYWYRQTLGQGPEFLTYFQNEAQLEKSRLLSDRFSAERPKGSFSTLEIQRTEQGDSAMYLCASSSTGIMTEAFFGQGTRLTVV.

V gene TRBV7-9 combines with J gene TRBJ2-6; TRBD1 agrees at 7 bases. From germline, CDR1 is SEHNR and CDR2 FQNEAQ (reference sequence). The CDR3 runs 18 residues. V shed 7 bases and J 2 bases; nucleotides not matched to a gene: 14. The CDR3 region has the DNA TGTGCCAGCAACCGGGACAGATTAGGACCCACTGGGGCCAACGTCCTGACTTTC. Its translation is CASNRDRLGPTGANVLTF.

This sequence joins TRBV7-9 and TRBJ1-2; D might be TRBD1 (5 bases). Trimming left V 2 bases short and J 4 bases short, with 20 bases between. CDR1 and CDR2 from the germline V gene are SEHNR and FQNEAQ (reference sequence). The CDR3 is 17 amino acids. The CDR3: CASSLSWQGYFGYGYTF. The DNA of the CDR3 is TGTGCCAGCAGCTTATCGTGGCAGGGTTATTTTGGCTATGGCTACACCTTC.

This clonotype has more than one count but fewer than ten. This chain connects TRBV25-1 to TRBJ1-1; D unresolved. V was trimmed by 3 bases and J by 1 base, leaving 9 bases between them. This CDR3 comprises 14 residues. Germline V gene lookup returns CDR1 MGHDK and CDR2 SYGVNS. This CDR3 is CASSEKSRNTEAFF. Written as DNA, the CDR3 is TGTGCCAGCAGTGAGAAATCAAGGAACACTGAAGCTTTCTTT.

This clonotype was counted at least ten times. CDR3 coding DNA: TGTGCCAGCAGCTTATACCCAGGGGGTCGGCGTGGCTACACCTTC. Amino acid sequence: CASSLYPGGRRGYTF. The V call is TRBV5-6, the J call TRBJ1-2; 7 bases fit TRBD1. Trimming cost V 2 bases and J 7 bases; bases outside gene matches: 11. Germline loops: CDR1 SGHDT, CDR2 YYEEEE. The CDR3 is 15 amino acids. The entire variable domain, with the rest obtained from reference TRBV5-6 and TRBJ1-2, is as follows: DAGVTQSPTHLIKTRGQQVTLRCSPKSGHDTVSWYQQALGQGPQFIFQYYEEEERQRGNFPDRFSGHQFPNYSSELNVNALLLGDSALYLCASSLYPGGRRGYTFGSGTRLTVV.

The chain is built from TRBV28 and TRBJ2-2; D is perhaps TRBD1 or TRBD2 (5 bases each). There are 13 residues in the CDR3. V lost 6 bases and J lost 4, with 9 bases in between. Germline V gene lookup returns CDR1 MDHEN and CDR2 SYDVKM. The CDR3 DNA is TGTGCCAGCAGATCGGGGACCACCGGGGAGCTGTTTTTT. Translated, it gives CASRSGTTGELFF. Full variable domain (rest looked up from reference TRBV28 and TRBJ2-2): DVKVTQSSRYLVKRTGEKVFLECVQDMDHENMFWYRQDPGLGLRLIYFSYDVKMKEKGDIPEGYSVSREKKERFSLILESASTNQTSMYLCASRSGTTGELFFGEGSRLTVL.

This clonotype has a count of ten or more. The rearrangement uses TRBV20-1 and TRBJ1-2; 8 bases fit TRBD1. Germline trimming cut 5 bases from V and 3 bases from J; bases unmatched to any gene: 2. This CDR3 is 12 amino acids long. In germline, CDR1 is DFQATT, CDR2 SNEGSKA (reference sequence). DNA of the CDR3: TGCAGTGCTGAACAGGGGGACTATGGCTACACCTTC. It translates to CSAEQGDYGYTF.

The rearrangement links TRBV9 to TRBJ2-3; no reliable D call. The CDR3 spans 14 residues. Per germline, CDR1 SGDLS and CDR2 YYNGEE. V was shortened by 0 bases and J by 2 bases, with 7 bases between the two germline ends. CDR3 in amino acids: CASSVGPYTDTQYF. The CDR3 DNA reads as TGTGCCAGCAGCGTAGGCCCCTACACAGATACGCAGTATTTT.

V gene TRBV7-2 combines with J gene TRBJ2-1; 7 bases agree with TRBD1. Trimming took 4 bases from V and 4 from J; bases not matched to a gene: 7. Germline assignment: CDR1 SGHTA and CDR2 FQGNSA. The CDR3 totals 15 residues. The CDR3 nucleotides read TGTGCCAGCAGCTCTGGACAGGTTGGGTACAATGAGCAGTTCTTC. It codes for CASSSGQVGYNEQFF.

The rearrangement links TRBV29-1 to TRBJ1-5, with 9 bases that match TRBD1. CDR3 length equals 15 residues. Germline V gives CDR1 SQVTM, CDR2 ANQGSEA. J was trimmed by 4 bases and V by 6 bases; bases with no gene match: 10. CDR3 DNA: TGCAGCGTCGCCTACGCGACAGGGGGAAATCAGCCCCAGCATTTT. It codes for CSVAYATGGNQPQHF.

The table lists this clonotype with many counts. The V and J genes are TRBV3-1 and TRBJ2-7; D is undetermined. The length of the CDR3 is 14 residues. V lost 1 base and J 2 bases, leaving 9 bases between the germline ends. From germline, CDR1 is LGHDT and CDR2 YNNKEL (reference sequence). CDR3 nucleotides: TGTGCCAGCAGCCAAGTGTACGGTGCCTACGAGCAGTACTTC. It is translated as CASSQVYGAYEQYF.

This clonotype was counted a few times. This sequence joins TRBV6-2 or TRBV6-3 and TRBJ1-2; D is perhaps TRBD1 (6 bases). Trimming cost V 8 bases and J 2 bases, with 15 bases left between them. This CDR3 comprises 14 residues. The V gene's germline CDR1 is MNHEY and CDR2 SVGEGT. CDR3 residues: CASGMRDKNYGYTF. The CDR3 DNA is TGTGCCAGCGGGATGCGGGACAAGAACTATGGCTACACCTTC.

This clonotype was recorded once. The rearrangement joins TRBV11-2 to TRBJ2-4; 10 nucleotides line up with TRBD1. The J call may be faulty, since TRBJ2-7 better matches the DNA end. Per germline, CDR1 SGHAT and CDR2 FQNNGV. This CDR3 is built from 15 residues. The CDR3 here is CASSLVGQGSLEQYF. CDR3 bases: TGTGCCAGCAGCTTAGTGGGACAGGGGTCTCTCGAGCAGTACTTC.

The V call is TRBV21-1, the J call TRBJ1-1. TRBV21-1 represents a pseudogene. CDR3 size: 16 residues. CDR3 region: CASSKESETSNTEAFF. In DNA, the CDR3 is TGTGCCAGCAGCAAAGAGAGCGAGACCTCGAACACTGAAGCTTTCTTT.

As regards this clonotype: This CDR3 is missing its conserved last phenylalanine or tryptophan, likely due to a read error. In DNA form, the CDR3 reads TGCAGTGCTAGAGGGGACCACGATGAGCAGTTCTTA. Amino acids: CSARGDHDEQFL. The chain joins TRBV20-1 to TRBJ2-1; tentatively, D is TRBD1 or TRBD2 (5 bases each). Germline CDR1 and CDR2: DFQATT and SNEGSKA (reference sequence). There are 12 residues in the CDR3. V was cut by 1 base and J by 8 bases, with 9 bases left in between.

The J gene is TRBJ2-7, the V gene TRBV7-2; 7 positions match TRBD1. Unmatched junction bases numbered 9, after V lost 5 bases and J lost 2 bases. Germline V gives CDR1 SGHTA, CDR2 FQGNSA. The CDR3 covers 15 residues. The CDR3 protein is CASSTTGTVTYEQYF. The CDR3 coding sequence is TGTGCCAGCAGCACAACCGGGACAGTAACCTACGAGCAGTACTTC.